This entry lists 3 T cell receptor beta chains sequenced from one sample in a study of blood T cell repertoires in COVID-19. Sequencing was performed with immunoSEQ multiplex PCR; in TCRdb, only in-frame clones are kept and a portion is missing. This sample yields 300,000 to 350,000 clones, of which about 88% are seen a single time; 6% to 8.5% belongs to the top ten. Sequencing input: peripheral blood. The receptor set was obtained from a woman aged 70-85 years with COVID-19, enrolled during active disease.

V and J are TRBV7-9 and TRBJ2-1; D is possibly TRBD1 (5 bases). The CDR3 loop spans 14 amino acids. V gave up 3 bases and J gave up 4 bases, with 10 bases separating them. Germline CDR1 is SEHNR and CDR2 is FQNEAQ (reference sequence). CDR3 sequence: CASSFLQDYNEQFF. CDR3 DNA: TGTGCCAGCAGCTTTTTACAGGATTACAATGAGCAGTTCTTC.

The genes are TRBV5-8 and TRBJ1-3; tentative D call: TRBD1 (6 bases). Germline CDR1 SGHTS, CDR2 YDEGEE. This CDR3 has 14 amino acids. Trimming stripped 5 bases from V and 6 bases from J, with 15 bases between. CDR3 nucleotide sequence: TGTGCCAGCAGGAATCAGGGGTCTTCAAACACCATATATTTT. This translates into CASRNQGSSNTIYF.

V is TRBV5-4 and J is TRBJ2-5; 13 bases match TRBD2. Germline CDR1 is SGHNT and CDR2 is YYREEE (reference sequence). This CDR3 is built from 15 residues. J lost 5 bases, V lost 3 bases, and 4 bases had no gene match. The CDR3 DNA is TGTGCCAGCAGCTCTGGGACTAGCGGGGTCGAGACCCAGTACTTC. Translating it yields CASSSGTSGVETQYF.